The entry below gives a single T cell receptor beta chain sequence along with its context. Treatment described: oral pan-JAK inhibitor, 5-10 mg twice daily. This CDR3 has 14 amino acids. V lost 5 bases and J lost 4; bases outside the gene matches: 5. The germline CDR1 and CDR2 sequences are SGHVS and FQNEAQ. The data originate from a study of CD8+ T cells in alopecia areata. Extraction of RNA preceded its reverse transcription into cDNA, which served as the sequencing template. Measured with immunoSEQ multiplex PCR; TCRdb has only the in-frame clones, and not every one. This table has around 140,000 clones, 86% appearing once.

The chain has TRBV7-8 and TRBJ2-5, with TRBD1 matching over 9 bases. The receptor's source is a human donor with alopecia areata. The sample in question was CD8+ T cells sorted from blood, obtained at week 4, from a patient treated with tofacitinib. The CDR3 DNA is TGTGCCAGCAGCCCGCGGGGACAGGGAGAGACCCAGTACTTC. Translated: CASSPRGQGETQYF.